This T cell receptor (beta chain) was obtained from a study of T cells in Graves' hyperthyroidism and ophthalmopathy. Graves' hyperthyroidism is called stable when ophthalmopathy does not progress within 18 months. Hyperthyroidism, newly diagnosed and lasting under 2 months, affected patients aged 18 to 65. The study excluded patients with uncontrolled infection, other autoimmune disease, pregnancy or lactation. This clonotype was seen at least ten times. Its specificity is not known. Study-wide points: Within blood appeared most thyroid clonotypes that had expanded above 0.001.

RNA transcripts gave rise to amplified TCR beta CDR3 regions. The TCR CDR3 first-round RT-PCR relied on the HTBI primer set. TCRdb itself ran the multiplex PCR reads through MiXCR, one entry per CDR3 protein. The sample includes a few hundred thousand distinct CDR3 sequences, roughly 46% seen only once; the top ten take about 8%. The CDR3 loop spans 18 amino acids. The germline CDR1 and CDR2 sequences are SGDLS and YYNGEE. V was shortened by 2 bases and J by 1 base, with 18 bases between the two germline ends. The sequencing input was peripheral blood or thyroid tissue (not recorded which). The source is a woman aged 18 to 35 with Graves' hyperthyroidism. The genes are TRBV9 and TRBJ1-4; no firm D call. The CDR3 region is CASSVSVSARVTNEKLFF. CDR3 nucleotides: TGTGCCAGCAGCGTCTCCGTCAGCGCTCGGGTAACTAATGAAAAACTGTTTTTT. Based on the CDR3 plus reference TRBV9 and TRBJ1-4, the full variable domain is DSGVTQTPKHLITATGQRVTLRCSPRSGDLSVYWYQQSLDQGLQFLIQYYNGEERAKGNILERFSAQQFPDLHSELNLSSLELGDSALYFCASSVSVSARVTNEKLFFGSGTQLSVL.